The rows below give T cell receptor beta chains drawn from one sample of a study of blood T cell repertoires in COVID-19. The assay was immunoSEQ multiplex PCR, and TCRdb's table has in-frame clones only and misses some. The data show under 300,000 clones, over 75% seen once. Sample: peripheral blood. The source is a woman in her 30s with acute or convalescent COVID-19. Both conserved end residues are part of each CDR3. D genes are given only for firm matches. Some rows have no size entry. The others give once, few or many, or a class for an expanded clone.

d_call	cdr3_length	v_call	clone_size	j_call	cdr3_aa	cdr3_nt
TRBD1	15	TRBV7-2	NA	TRBJ2-6	CASSNRGVGANVLTF	TGTGCCAGCAGCAACAGGGGGGTTGGGGCCAACGTCCTGACTTTC
NA	12	TRBV19	NA	TRBJ1-2	CASSTTGYGYTF	TGTGCCAGTTCTACTACGGGGTATGGCTACACCTTC
TRBD2	21	TRBV6-2/TRBV6-3	NA	TRBJ2-1	CASSYSGGLAGEGPSYNEQFF	TGTGCCAGCAGTTACTCCGGGGGACTAGCGGGAGAAGGGCCCTCCTACAATGAGCAGTTCTTC
TRBD1	13	TRBV6-5	NA	TRBJ1-3	CASSYRQGNTIYF	TGTGCCAGCAGTTACAGACAGGGGAACACCATATATTTT
NA	17	TRBV12-1	NA	TRBJ2-7	CASSSQGLAGGPYEQYF	TGTGCCAGCAGCTCCCAGGGACTAGCGGGAGGCCCCTACGAGCAGTACTTC
NA	14	TRBV7-2	once	TRBJ2-1	CASSLVGTYNEQFF	TGTGCCAGCAGCTTAGTCGGTACTTACAATGAGCAGTTCTTC
TRBD2	14	TRBV5-4	NA	TRBJ2-7	CASSFGGGVYEQYF	TGTGCCAGCAGCTTCGGCGGGGGAGTCTACGAGCAGTACTTC
TRBD2	15	TRBV10-1	NA	TRBJ2-1	CASSETSGRWDEQFF	TGCGCCAGCAGTGAAACTAGCGGTAGGTGGGATGAGCAGTTCTTC
TRBD1	12	TRBV29-1	NA	TRBJ2-7	CSVGQGSRRQYF	TGCAGCGTCGGACAGGGGAGTCGGAGGCAGTACTTC
TRBD1	15	TRBV5-5	NA	TRBJ2-1	CASSLGVTGANEQFF	TGTGCCAGCAGCTTGGGGGTGACAGGGGCCAATGAGCAGTTCTTC
NA	15	TRBV6-5	NA	TRBJ1-1	CASSPLRGVWAEAFF	TGTGCCAGCAGTCCATTACGGGGGGTTTGGGCTGAAGCTTTCTTT
NA	16	TRBV13	NA	TRBJ2-1	CASSSALGVTYNEQFF	TGTGCCAGCAGCTCGGCTCTGGGAGTCACCTACAATGAGCAGTTCTTC
NA	13	TRBV27	NA	TRBJ1-1	CASRPGQYTEAFF	TGTGCCAGCAGACCAGGACAGTACACTGAAGCTTTCTTT